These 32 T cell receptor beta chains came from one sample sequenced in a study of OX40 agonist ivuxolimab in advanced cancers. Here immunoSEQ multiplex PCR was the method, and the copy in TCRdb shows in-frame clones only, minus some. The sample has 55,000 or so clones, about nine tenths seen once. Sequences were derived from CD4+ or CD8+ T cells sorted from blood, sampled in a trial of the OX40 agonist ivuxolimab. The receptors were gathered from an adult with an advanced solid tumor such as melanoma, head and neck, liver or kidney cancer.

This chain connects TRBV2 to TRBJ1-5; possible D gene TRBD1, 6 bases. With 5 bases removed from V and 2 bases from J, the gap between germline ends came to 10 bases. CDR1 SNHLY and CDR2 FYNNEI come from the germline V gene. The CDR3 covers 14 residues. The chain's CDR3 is CASSSRGGNQPQHF. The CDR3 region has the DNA TGTGCCAGCAGTTCGAGGGGGGGCAATCAGCCCCAGCATTTT.

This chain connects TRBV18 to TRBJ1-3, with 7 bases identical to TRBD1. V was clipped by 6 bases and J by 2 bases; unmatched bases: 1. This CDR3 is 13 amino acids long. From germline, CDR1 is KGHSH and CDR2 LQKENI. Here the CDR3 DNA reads TGTGCCAGCTCGACAGGGACTGGAAACACCATATATTTT. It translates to CASSTGTGNTIYF. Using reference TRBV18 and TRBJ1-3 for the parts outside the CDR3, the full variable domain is NAGVMQNPRHLVRRRGQEARLRCSPMKGHSHVYWYRQLPEEGLKFMVYLQKENIIDESGMPKERFSAEFPKEGPSILRIQQVVRGDSAAYFCASSTGTGNTIYFGEGSWLTVV.

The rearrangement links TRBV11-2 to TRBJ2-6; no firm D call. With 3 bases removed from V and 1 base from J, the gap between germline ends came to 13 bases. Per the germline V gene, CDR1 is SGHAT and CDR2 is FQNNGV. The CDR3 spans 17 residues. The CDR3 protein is CASSLAYAQSGANVLTF. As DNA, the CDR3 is TGTGCCAGCAGCTTGGCCTACGCCCAGTCTGGGGCCAACGTCCTGACTTTC. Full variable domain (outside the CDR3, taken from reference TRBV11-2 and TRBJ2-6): EAGVAQSPRYKIIEKRQSVAFWCNPISGHATLYWYQQILGQGPKLLIQFQNNGVVDDSQLPKDRFSAERLKGVDSTLKIQPAKLEDSAVYLCASSLAYAQSGANVLTFGAGSRLTVL.

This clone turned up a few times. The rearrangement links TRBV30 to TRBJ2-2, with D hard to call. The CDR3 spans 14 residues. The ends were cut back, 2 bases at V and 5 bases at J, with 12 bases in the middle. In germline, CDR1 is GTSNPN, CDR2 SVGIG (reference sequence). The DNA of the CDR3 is TGTGCCTGGAGTAGGATAGTAGGAACCGGGGAGCTGTTTTTT. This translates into CAWSRIVGTGELFF.

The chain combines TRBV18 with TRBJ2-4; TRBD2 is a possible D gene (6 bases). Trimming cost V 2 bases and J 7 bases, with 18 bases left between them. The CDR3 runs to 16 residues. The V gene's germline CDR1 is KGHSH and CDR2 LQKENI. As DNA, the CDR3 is TGTGCCAGCTCACCAGCCCGCGGGGTTCAGGATAACATTCAGTACTTC. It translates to CASSPARGVQDNIQYF.

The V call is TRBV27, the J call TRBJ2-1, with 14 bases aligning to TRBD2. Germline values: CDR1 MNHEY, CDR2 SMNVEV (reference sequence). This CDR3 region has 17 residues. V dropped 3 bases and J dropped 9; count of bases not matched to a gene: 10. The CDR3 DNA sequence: TGTGCCAGCAGTTTCCTCTGGGGACTAGCGGGAGCGGGTGAGCAGTTCTTC. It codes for CASSFLWGLAGAGEQFF.

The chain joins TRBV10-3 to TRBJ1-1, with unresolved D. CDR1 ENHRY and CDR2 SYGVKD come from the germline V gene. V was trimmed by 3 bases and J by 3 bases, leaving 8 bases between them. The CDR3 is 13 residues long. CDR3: CAISEGSHTEAFF. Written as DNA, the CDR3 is TGTGCCATCAGTGAAGGTTCTCACACTGAAGCTTTCTTT.

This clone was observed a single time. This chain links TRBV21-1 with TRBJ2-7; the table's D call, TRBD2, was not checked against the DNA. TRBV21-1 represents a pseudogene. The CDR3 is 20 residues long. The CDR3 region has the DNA TGTGCCAGCAGCAAAGGGGACGGTAGCGGGAGCTCCTTTTTCCCGGGCGAGCAGTACTTC. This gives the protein CASSKGDGSGSSFFPGEQYF.

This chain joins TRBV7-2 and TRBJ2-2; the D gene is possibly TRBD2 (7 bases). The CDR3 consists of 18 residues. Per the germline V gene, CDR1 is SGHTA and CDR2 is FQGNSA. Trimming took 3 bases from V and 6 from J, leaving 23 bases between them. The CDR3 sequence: CASSLGGRTRRKPGELFF. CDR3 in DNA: TGTGCCAGCAGCTTGGGGGGGCGGACTAGACGAAAACCCGGGGAGCTGTTTTTT.

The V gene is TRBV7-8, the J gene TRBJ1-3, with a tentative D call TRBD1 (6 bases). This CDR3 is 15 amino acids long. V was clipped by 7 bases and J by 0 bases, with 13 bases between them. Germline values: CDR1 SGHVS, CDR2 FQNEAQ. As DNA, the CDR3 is TGTGCCAGCAACCAGGGGACCAGCTCTGGAAACACCATATATTTT. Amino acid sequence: CASNQGTSSGNTIYF.

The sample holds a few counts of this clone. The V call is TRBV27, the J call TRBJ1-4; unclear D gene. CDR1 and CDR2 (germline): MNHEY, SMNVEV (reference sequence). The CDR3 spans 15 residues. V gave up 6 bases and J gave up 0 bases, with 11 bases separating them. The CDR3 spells CASSLRVATNEKLFF. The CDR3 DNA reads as TGTGCCAGCAGCCTACGAGTAGCAACTAATGAAAAACTGTTTTTT.

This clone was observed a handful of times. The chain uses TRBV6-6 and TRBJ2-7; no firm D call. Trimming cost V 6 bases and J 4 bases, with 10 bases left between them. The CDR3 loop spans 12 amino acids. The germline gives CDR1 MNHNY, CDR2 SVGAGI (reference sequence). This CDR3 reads CASSLSSYEQYF. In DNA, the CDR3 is TGTGCCAGCAGCTTGTCCTCGTACGAGCAGTACTTC.

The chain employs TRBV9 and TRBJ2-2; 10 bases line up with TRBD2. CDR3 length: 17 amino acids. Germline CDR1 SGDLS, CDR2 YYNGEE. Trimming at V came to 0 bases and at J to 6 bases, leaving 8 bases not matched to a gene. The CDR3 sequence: CASSVVDVAGGAGELFF. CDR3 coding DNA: TGTGCCAGCAGCGTAGTTGATGTAGCGGGAGGTGCCGGGGAGCTGTTTTTT.

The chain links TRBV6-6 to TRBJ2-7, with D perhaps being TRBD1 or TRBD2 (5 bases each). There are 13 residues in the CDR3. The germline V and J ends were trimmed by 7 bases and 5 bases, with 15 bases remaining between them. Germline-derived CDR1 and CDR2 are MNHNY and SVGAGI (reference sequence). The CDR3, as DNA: TGTGCCAGCACCTTCCGCCGGGGCCACGAGCAGTACTTC. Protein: CASTFRRGHEQYF.

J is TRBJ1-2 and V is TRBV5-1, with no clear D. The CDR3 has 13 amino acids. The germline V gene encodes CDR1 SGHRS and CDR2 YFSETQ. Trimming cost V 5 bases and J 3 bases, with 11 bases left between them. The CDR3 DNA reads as TGCGCCAGCAGGGCTCTCCTGGACTATGGCTACACCTTC. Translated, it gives CASRALLDYGYTF.

The CDR3 DNA is TGTGCCAGCAGTCGGGGGGAGTGGAATCAGCCCCAGCATTTT. It translates to CASSRGEWNQPQHF. The chain recombines TRBV6-6 with TRBJ1-5, with D possibly TRBD1 on 5 matching bases. The CDR3 runs to 14 residues. Germline-derived CDR1 and CDR2 are MNHNY and SVGAGI (reference sequence). Deletions cut 5 bases from V and 4 bases from J, with 12 bases between.

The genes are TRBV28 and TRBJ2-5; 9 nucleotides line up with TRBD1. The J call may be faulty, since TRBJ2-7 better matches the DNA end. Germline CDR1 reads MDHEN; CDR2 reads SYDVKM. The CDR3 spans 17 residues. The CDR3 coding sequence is TGTGCCAGCAGTATAAACCGCGGGACAGGGAGCTCCTACGAGCAGTACTTC. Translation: CASSINRGTGSSYEQYF.

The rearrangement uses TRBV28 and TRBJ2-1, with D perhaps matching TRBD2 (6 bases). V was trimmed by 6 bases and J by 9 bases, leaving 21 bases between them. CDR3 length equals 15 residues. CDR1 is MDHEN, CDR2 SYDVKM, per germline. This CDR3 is CASSPLWSGVGEQFF. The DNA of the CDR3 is TGTGCCAGCAGCCCCTTGTGGTCGGGAGTCGGTGAGCAGTTCTTC. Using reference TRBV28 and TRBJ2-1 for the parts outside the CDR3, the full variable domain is DVKVTQSSRYLVKRTGEKVFLECVQDMDHENMFWYRQDPGLGLRLIYFSYDVKMKEKGDIPEGYSVSREKKERFSLILESASTNQTSMYLCASSPLWSGVGEQFFGPGTRLTVL.

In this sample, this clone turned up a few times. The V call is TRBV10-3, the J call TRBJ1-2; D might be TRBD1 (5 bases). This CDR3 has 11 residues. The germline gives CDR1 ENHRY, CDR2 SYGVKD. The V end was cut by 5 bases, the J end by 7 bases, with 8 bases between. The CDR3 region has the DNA TGTGCCATCAGTTCAGGGTTTGGCTACACCTTC. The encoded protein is CAISSGFGYTF.

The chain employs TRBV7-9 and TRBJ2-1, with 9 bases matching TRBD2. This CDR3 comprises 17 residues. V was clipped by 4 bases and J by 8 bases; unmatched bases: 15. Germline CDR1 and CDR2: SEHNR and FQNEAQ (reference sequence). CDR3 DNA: TGTGCCAGCAGCTCAACCTTTGGTGCGGGAGGGCCCTATGAGCAGTTCTTC. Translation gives CASSSTFGAGGPYEQFF.

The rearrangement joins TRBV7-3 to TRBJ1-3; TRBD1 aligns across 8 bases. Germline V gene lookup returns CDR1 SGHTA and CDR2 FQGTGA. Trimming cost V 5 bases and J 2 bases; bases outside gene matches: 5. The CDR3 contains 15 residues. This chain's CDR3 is CASSPDRATGNTIYF. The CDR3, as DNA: TGTGCCAGCAGCCCGGACAGGGCTACTGGAAACACCATATATTTT.

The CDR3 region has the DNA TGTGCCAGCAGTTACTCTCGGACAGGGGGCAACTATGGCTACACCTTC. Its translation: CASSYSRTGGNYGYTF. This chain joins TRBV6-5 and TRBJ1-2; 11 bases fit TRBD1. Germline trimming cut 0 bases from V and 2 bases from J; bases unmatched to any gene: 2. This CDR3 is 16 amino acids long. Germline V gives CDR1 MNHEY, CDR2 SVGAGI.

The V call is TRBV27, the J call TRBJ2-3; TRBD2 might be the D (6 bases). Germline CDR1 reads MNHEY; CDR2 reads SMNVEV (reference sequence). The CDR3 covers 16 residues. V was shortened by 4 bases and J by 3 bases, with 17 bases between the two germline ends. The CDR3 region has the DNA TGTGCCAGCAGTTCTCCGGGACTGGTTAGGACAGATACGCAGTATTTT. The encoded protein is CASSSPGLVRTDTQYF.

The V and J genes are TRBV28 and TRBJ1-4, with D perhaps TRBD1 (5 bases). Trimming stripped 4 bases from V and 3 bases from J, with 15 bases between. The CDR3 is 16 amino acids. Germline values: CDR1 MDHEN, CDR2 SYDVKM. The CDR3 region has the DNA TGTGCCAGCAGTTCATATCCGGGGGGGGCTAATGAAAAACTGTTTTTT. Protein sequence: CASSSYPGGANEKLFF.

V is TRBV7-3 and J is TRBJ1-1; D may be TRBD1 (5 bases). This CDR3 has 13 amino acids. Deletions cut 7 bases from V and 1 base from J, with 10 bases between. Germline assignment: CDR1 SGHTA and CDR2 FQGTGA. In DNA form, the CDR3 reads TGTGCCAGCACCGAGGGACCGAACACTGAAGCTTTCTTT. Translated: CASTEGPNTEAFF. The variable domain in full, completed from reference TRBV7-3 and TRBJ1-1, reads GAGVSQTPSNKVTEKGKYVELRCDPISGHTALYWYRQSLGQGPEFLIYFQGTGAADDSGLPNDRFFAVRPEGSVSTLKIQRTERGDSAVYLCASTEGPNTEAFFGQGTRLTVV.

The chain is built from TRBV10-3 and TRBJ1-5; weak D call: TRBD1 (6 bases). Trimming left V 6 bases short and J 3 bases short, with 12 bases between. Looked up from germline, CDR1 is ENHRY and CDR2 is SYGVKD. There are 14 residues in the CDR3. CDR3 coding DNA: TGTGCCATCAGCCCCGGGGGGGCCAATCAGCCCCAGCATTTT. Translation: CAISPGGANQPQHF.

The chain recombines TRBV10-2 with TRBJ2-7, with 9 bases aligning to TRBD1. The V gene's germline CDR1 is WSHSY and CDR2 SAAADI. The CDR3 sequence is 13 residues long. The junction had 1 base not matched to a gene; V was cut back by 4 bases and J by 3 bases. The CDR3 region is CASSGQGGYEQYF. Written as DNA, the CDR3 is TGCGCCAGCAGTGGACAGGGGGGCTACGAGCAGTACTTC.

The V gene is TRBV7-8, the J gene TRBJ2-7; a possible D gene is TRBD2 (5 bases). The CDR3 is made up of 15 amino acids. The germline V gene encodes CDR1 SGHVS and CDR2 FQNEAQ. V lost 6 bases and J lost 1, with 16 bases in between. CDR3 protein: CASSYVLGRSYEQYF. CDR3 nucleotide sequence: TGTGCCAGCAGTTACGTTTTGGGGAGATCCTACGAGCAGTACTTC.

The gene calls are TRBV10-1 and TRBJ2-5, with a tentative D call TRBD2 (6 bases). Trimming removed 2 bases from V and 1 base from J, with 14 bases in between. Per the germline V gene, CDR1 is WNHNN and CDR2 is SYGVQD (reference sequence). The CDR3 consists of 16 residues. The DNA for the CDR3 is TGCGCCAGCAGTGAGGGCATTAGCGGAGGCCAAGAGACCCAGTACTTC. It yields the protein CASSEGISGGQETQYF.

The DNA for the CDR3 is TGTGCCAGCAGCCCAATGGGACAGACCTACGAGCAGTACTTC. Protein sequence: CASSPMGQTYEQYF. The V gene is TRBV5-5, the J gene TRBJ2-7, with 7 bases that match TRBD1. Germline V gene data show CDR1 as SGHKS and CDR2 as YYEKEE (reference sequence). V was pared by 4 bases and J by 2 bases, with 6 bases of the junction left unmatched. CDR3 length: 14 amino acids.

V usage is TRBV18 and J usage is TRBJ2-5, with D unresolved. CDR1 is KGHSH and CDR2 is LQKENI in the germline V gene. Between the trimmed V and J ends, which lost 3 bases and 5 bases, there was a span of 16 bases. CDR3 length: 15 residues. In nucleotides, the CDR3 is TGTGCCAGCTCACCCTCGACTGTGAATGGGGAGACCCAGTACTTC. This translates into CASSPSTVNGETQYF. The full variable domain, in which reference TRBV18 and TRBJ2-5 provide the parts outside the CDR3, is NAGVMQNPRHLVRRRGQEARLRCSPMKGHSHVYWYRQLPEEGLKFMVYLQKENIIDESGMPKERFSAEFPKEGPSILRIQQVVRGDSAAYFCASSPSTVNGETQYFGPGTRLLVL.

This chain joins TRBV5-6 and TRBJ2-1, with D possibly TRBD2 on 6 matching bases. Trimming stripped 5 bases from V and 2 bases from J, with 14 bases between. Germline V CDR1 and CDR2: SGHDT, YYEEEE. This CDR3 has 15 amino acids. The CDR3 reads CASSSYSSAYNEQFF. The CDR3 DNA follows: TGTGCCAGCAGTTCCTATTCTAGCGCCTACAATGAGCAGTTCTTC.